This TCR beta chain was sequenced for a study of T cells after posttransplantation cyclophosphamide listed by TCRdb under 2016. As for the study more broadly: Using TRB sequencing, the study followed how the T cell repertoire reconstituted after myeloablative bone marrow transplantation in which posttransplantation cyclophosphamide served as GVHD prophylaxis. Samples from about 32 PTCy-treated patients and some 16 related bone marrow donors of those patients were subjected to antigen receptor sequencing. In 3 patients, TRB sequencing was also performed on up to roughly 3 more blood samples taken 2 to 5.2 years after transplant, and in 4 patients, pretransplant blood was also TRB-sequenced. Public TRB sequences were queried against a database of over 3,000 sequences associated with responses to pathogens, tumor antigens, self-antigens and alloantigens. Because TRA and TRB clonality correlated tightly in 9 samples, the subsequent TCR analyses were limited to TRB only. Blood from all 35 or so PTCy patients who had 1-year posttransplant specimens underwent TRB sequencing. The research as a whole found: The TRB repertoires of T cells infiltrating skin or GI tract showed only limited overlap with the TRB repertoires of T cells in blood. Donor-recipient similarity was low at 1-2 months but rose over the first year, and later blood repertoires were often dominated by donor CD8+ memory clones. Across the roughly 40 patients, TRB clonality was highly associated with recipient CMV seropositivity and CMV reactivation, and diversity with PTCy was similar to that in the CNI/methotrexate controls.

The CDR3 spans 14 residues, from the cysteine through the phenylalanine. The sequence is cut down to CDR3 DNA, 42 bases in frame from base 1. PTCy-treated patients came from a prospective multi-institutional clinical trial. Mononuclear cells from peripheral blood and bone marrow were separated by Ficoll-Hypaque density centrifugation and then cryopreserved. Genomic DNA was used for TRB sequencing, which was performed with the immunoSEQ assay at survey resolution or with the hsTCRB kit. As for the original processing: The immunoSEQ software handled the initial read processing, while the LymphoSeq R package was used for the repertoire analyses. For each TRB dataset, clonality was calculated as 1 minus normalized Shannon entropy, and the Gini coefficient was computed as well. Phenotypes of unsorted samples were inferred by mapping TRB sequences from sorted subsets of the recipient or donor onto the same recipient's unsorted samples. In TCRdb, the immuneACCESS table is reduced to in-frame sequences with V and J assigned. These tables do not hold every clone; where another copy was compared, an unresolved V gene accounts for under half, and the others remain unexplained. V and J calls plus clone size are reproduced from that table; the DNA served to infer D and trimming. This sample lists some 52,000 clones; 70% to 90% were detected once. The ten most abundant clones make up about 2.6% of the sample.

A word on this clone: There is no known antigen for this receptor. There are no base qualities to consult, and no much larger clone falls within one base.

Sequenced material: PBMCs. This chain is built from TRBV21-1 and TRBJ1-4; TRBD1 is the table's D call and was not checked against the DNA. TRBV21-1 is an annotated pseudogene. This TCR derives from a man aged 25 to 40 with a blood cancer, CMV-positive, and with a related stem cell donor. The DNA sequence is given as TGTGCCAGCAGCAAAGTCACAGGGGGGGAAAAACTGTTTTTT. Translated, this is CASSKVTGGEKLFF.